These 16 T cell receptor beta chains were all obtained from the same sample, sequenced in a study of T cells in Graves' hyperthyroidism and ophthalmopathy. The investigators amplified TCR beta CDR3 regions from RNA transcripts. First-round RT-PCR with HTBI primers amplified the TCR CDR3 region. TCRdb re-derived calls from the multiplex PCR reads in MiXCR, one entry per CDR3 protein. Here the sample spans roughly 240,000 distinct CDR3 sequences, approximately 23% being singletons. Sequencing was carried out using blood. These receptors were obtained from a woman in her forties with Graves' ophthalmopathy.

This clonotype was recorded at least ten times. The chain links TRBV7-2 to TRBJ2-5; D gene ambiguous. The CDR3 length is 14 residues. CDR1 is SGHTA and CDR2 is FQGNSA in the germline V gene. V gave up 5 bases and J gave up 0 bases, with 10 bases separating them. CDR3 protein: CASSPDGYQETQYF. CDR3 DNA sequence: TGTGCCAGCAGCCCGGACGGGTACCAAGAGACCCAGTACTTC.

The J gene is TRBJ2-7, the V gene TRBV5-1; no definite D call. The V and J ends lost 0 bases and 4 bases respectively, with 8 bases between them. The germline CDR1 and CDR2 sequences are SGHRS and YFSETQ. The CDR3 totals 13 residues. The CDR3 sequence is CASSLEGWYEQYF. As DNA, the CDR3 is TGCGCCAGCAGCTTGGAGGGTTGGTACGAGCAGTACTTC. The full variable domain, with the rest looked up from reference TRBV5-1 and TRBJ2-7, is KAGVTQTPRYLIKTRGQQVTLSCSPISGHRSVSWYQQTPGQGLQFLFEYFSETQRNKGNFPGRFSGRQFSNSRSEMNVSTLELGDSALYLCASSLEGWYEQYFGPGTRLTVT.

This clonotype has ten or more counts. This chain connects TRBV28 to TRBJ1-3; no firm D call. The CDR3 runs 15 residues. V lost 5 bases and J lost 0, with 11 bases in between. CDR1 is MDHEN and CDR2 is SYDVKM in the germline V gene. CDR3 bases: TGTGCCAGCAGTATTATGACATACTCTGGAAACACCATATATTTT. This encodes CASSIMTYSGNTIYF.

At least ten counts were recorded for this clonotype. The CDR3 sequence: CASTTGLGGYEQYF. The CDR3 DNA follows: TGTGCCAGCACTACAGGGTTGGGTGGCTACGAGCAGTACTTC. The chain has TRBV12-3 or TRBV12-4 and TRBJ2-7, with D perhaps TRBD1 (6 bases). The CDR3 has 14 amino acids. V lost 7 bases and J lost 3, with 16 bases in between.

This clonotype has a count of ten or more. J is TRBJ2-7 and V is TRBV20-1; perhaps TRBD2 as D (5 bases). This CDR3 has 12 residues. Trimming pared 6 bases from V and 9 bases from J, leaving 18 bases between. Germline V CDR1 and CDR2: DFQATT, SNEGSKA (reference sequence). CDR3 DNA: TGCAGTGCCGTCGGGGAAACGGTGGGGCAGTACTTC. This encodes CSAVGETVGQYF.

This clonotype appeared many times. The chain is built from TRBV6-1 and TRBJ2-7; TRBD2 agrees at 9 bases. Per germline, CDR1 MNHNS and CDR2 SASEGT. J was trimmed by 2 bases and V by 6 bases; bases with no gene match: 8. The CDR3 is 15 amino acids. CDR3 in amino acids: CASSRPAGGTYEQYF. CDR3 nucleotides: TGTGCCAGCAGCCGCCCCGCGGGAGGGACCTACGAGCAGTACTTC.

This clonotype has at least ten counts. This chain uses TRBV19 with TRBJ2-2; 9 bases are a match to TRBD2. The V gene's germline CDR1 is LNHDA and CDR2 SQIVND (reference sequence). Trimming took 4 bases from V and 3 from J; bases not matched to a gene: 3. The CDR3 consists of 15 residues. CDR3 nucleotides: TGTGCCAGTAGTAGCGGGAGGGCCGACACCGGGGAGCTGTTTTTT. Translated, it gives CASSSGRADTGELFF.

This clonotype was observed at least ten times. The chain's CDR3 is CASSPSASSGELFF. The CDR3, as DNA: TGTGCCAGCAGTCCCTCTGCCTCTAGCGGGGAGCTGTTTTTT. This chain joins TRBV7-3 and TRBJ2-2; D call uncertain. The CDR3 totals 14 residues. V lost 6 bases, J lost 7 bases, and 15 bases lay in between. The germline V gene has CDR1 SGHTA and CDR2 FQGTGA. Full variable domain (rest looked up from reference TRBV7-3 and TRBJ2-2): GAGVSQTPSNKVTEKGKYVELRCDPISGHTALYWYRQSLGQGPEFLIYFQGTGAADDSGLPNDRFFAVRPEGSVSTLKIQRTERGDSAVYLCASSPSASSGELFFGEGSRLTVL.

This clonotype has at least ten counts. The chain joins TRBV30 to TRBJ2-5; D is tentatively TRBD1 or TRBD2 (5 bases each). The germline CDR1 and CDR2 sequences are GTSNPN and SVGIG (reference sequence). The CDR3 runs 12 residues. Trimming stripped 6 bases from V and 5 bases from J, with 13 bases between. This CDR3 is CACRGPLETQYF. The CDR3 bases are TGTGCCTGTAGGGGACCGTTGGAGACCCAGTACTTC.

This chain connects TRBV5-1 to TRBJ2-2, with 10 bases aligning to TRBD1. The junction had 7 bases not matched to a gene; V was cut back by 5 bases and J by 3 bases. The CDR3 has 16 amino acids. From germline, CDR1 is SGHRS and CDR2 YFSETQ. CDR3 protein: CASRRIGTGDTGELFF. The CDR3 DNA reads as TGCGCCAGCAGACGCATAGGGACAGGGGACACCGGGGAGCTGTTTTTT.

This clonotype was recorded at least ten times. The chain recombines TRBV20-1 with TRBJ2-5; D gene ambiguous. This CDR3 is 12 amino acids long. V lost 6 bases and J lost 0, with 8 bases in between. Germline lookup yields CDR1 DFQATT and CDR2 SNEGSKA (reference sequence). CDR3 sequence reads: CSAKWDQETQYF. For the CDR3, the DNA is TGCAGTGCCAAATGGGACCAAGAGACCCAGTACTTC.

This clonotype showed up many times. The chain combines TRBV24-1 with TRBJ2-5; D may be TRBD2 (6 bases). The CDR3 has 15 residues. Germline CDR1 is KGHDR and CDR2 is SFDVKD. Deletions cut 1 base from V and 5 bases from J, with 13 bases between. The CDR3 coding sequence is TGTGCCACCAGTGATTTCGCGACTAGTGGCGAGACCCAGTACTTC. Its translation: CATSDFATSGETQYF.

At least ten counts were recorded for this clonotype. The CDR3 coding sequence is TGCAGCGCTGGAGCCCCAGGGGGCTCCTACGAGCAGTACTTC. Its protein is CSAGAPGGSYEQYF. The chain combines TRBV29-1 with TRBJ2-7, with 7 nucleotides matching TRBD1. The CDR3 runs to 14 residues. Per germline, CDR1 SQVTM and CDR2 ANQGSEA. The junction had 9 bases not matched to a gene; V was cut back by 7 bases and J by 0 bases.

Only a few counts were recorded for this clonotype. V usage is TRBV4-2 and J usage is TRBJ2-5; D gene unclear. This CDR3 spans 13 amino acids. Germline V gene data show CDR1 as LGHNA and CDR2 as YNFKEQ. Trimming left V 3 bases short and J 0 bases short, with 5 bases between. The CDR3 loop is CASSQTYQETQYF. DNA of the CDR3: TGTGCCAGCAGCCAGACGTACCAAGAGACCCAGTACTTC.

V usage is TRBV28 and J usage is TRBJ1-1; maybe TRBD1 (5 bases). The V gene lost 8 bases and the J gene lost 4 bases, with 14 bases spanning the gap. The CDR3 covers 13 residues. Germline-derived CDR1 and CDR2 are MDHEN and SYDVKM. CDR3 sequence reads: CASRRGRGTEAFF. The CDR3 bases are TGTGCCAGCCGAAGGGGACGCGGCACTGAAGCTTTCTTT.

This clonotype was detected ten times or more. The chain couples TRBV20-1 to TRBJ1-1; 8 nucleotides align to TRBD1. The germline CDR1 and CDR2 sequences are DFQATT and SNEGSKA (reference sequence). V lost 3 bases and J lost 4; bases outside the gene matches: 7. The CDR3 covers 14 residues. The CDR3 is CSASTARGLTEAFF. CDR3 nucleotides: TGCAGTGCTAGCACGGCCAGGGGGCTCACTGAAGCTTTCTTT.